This T cell receptor (beta chain) was identified during a study of blood T cell repertoires in COVID-19. About the study: Material from acute and convalescent COVID-19 was sourced from the United States, Italy and Spain. PBMCs, B-cell-depleted T cells, or T cells provided the cDNA or gDNA that made up the material.

The CDR3 extends over 16 amino acids. V was trimmed by 4 bases and J by 1 base, leaving 14 bases between them. Germline CDR1 and CDR2: SEHNR and FQNEAQ (reference sequence). This clone was seen many times. Authors' analysis steps: Using reference gene primer amplification, nucleated cell counts were estimated. Clones were read by immunoSEQ multiplex PCR, and TCRdb kept only the in-frame ones, dropping some. V and J calls and clone size are as listed in that table; D and trimming were resolved from the DNA. The sample contains approximately 160,000 clones, about 80% of which appear only once. The sequence derives from a woman aged 80 or over with acute or convalescent COVID-19. The chain carries TRBV7-9 and TRBJ1-5; tentatively, D is TRBD1 (6 bases). Sequencing input: peripheral blood. The chain's CDR3 is CASSSDSLRSNQPQHF. CDR3 DNA sequence: TGTGCCAGCAGCTCGGACAGTCTTCGGAGCAATCAGCCCCAGCATTTT. Full variable domain (rest looked up from reference TRBV7-9 and TRBJ1-5): DTGVSQNPRHKITKRGQNVTFRCDPISEHNRLYWYRQTLGQGPEFLTYFQNEAQLEKSRLLSDRFSAERPKGSFSTLEIQRTEQGDSAMYLCASSSDSLRSNQPQHFGDGTRLSIL.